What follows is one TCR beta chain and its context. This sample was included in a study of blood T cell repertoires in COVID-19. V dropped 5 bases and J dropped 6 bases, with 14 bases sitting between them. The CDR3 has 14 amino acids. The germline V gene encodes CDR1 SGHVS and CDR2 FNYEAQ. Assay used: immunoSEQ multiplex PCR; TCRdb lists only in-frame clones, some missing. The sample contains 65,000 to 80,000 clones, roughly 84% of which appear only once. This chain uses TRBV7-6 with TRBJ2-1; maybe TRBD2 (6 bases). Sequences were obtained from peripheral blood. The clonotype was recovered from a human donor in a cohort sampled during active COVID-19. CDR3 sequence: CASSQRMTSNEQFF. For the CDR3, the DNA is TGTGCCAGCAGCCAACGAATGACTAGCAATGAGCAGTTCTTC.